Included here is one T cell receptor (beta chain) sequence, with context. Germline-derived CDR1 and CDR2 are SNHLY and FYNNEI. Trimming removed 6 bases at V and 9 bases at J, with 21 bases between. The CDR3 consists of 16 residues. This record comes from a study of blood T cell repertoires in COVID-19. Produced via immunoSEQ multiplex PCR; TCRdb's table is partial and in-frame only. The sample lists 220,000 or so clones, over 75% occurring once. The specimen was PBMCs or T cells enriched from blood (not recorded which). This TCR derives from a woman between 18 and 30 years old in a cohort exposed to, infected with or recovered from COVID-19 (not recorded which). The rearrangement joins TRBV2 to TRBJ1-6; TRBD1 might be the D (6 bases). The CDR3 here is CASSPDSSGASSPLHF. The CDR3 nucleotides are TGTGCCAGCAGCCCGGACAGTTCAGGAGCCTCTTCACCCCTCCACTTT.